The entry that follows covers one T cell receptor beta chain sequence. The antigen remains undetermined. This sample's time point: week 5, during vaccination. With topical imiquimod, each dose of the vaccine consisted of 300 ug of mutant IDH1 20-mer peptide. Every donor had a new WHO grade 3 or 4 astrocytoma that was IDH1-mutant, with loss of nuclear ATRX. The CDR3 contains 12 residues. In germline, CDR1 is SQVTM, CDR2 ANQGSEA. The J segment lost 2 bases and the V segment lost 4 bases, leaving 1 base of the junction unmatched. The data belong to a study of a mutant IDH1 vaccine in newly diagnosed glioma. Across the whole study: Patients came in for eight vaccinations, in weeks 1, 3, 5, 7, 11, 15, 19 and 23. Patients were started on vaccination 4-6 weeks after radiotherapy alone, or with temozolomide cycles.

Here immunoSEQ multiplex PCR was the method, and the copy in TCRdb shows in-frame clones only, minus some. The data contain approximately 25,000 clones, around 79% of them singletons. General study points: Pseudoprogression seemed unrelated to changes in top peripheral T cell clonotypes.

The chain uses TRBV29-1 and TRBJ1-2; 7 bases match TRBD1. Here the sequenced sample was PBMCs, taken from a glioma patient whose treatment included an IDH1 peptide vaccine. The receptor was isolated from a man between 40 and 49 years old with glioma. The CDR3 nucleotides are TGCAGCGTTGGGGGACAGAACTATGGCTACACCTTC. It codes for CSVGGQNYGYTF.